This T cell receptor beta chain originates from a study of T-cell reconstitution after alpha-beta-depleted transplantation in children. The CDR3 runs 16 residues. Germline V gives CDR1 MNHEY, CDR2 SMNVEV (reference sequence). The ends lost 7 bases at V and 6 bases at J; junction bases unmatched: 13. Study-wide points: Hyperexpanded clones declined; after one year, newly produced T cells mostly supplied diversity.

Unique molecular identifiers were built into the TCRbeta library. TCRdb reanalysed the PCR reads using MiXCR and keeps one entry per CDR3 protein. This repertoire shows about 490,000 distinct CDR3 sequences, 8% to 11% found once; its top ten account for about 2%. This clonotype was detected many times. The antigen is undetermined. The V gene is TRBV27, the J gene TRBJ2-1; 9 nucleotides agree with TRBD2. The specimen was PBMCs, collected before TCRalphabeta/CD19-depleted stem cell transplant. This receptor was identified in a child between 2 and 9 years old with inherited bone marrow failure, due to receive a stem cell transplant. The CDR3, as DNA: TGTGCCAGCACCTCAAAGGTACTAGCGGGCCTCAATGAGCAGTTCTTC. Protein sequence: CASTSKVLAGLNEQFF.